The subject of this entry is one T cell receptor beta chain. What it binds is not known. The junction departs from germline at one end; a sequencing error may be responsible. Other DNA sequences in this specimen translate into the identical CDR3. These data belong to a study of graft-versus-host responses after intestinal transplantation. Turning to the study itself: Recipients were given multivisceral, liver-intestinal, or isolated intestinal transplants. Study-wide points: High graft-versus-host to host-versus-graft T cell clonal ratios marked allografts of patients with graft-donor macrochimerism. Present in recipient marrow, GvH clones included some that appeared first in ileum or blood. The study associated peak circulating GvH clone levels with early post-transplant HvG declines.

Germline values: CDR1 MNHNS, CDR2 SASEGT. The CDR3 loop spans 16 amino acids. Sequencing used immunoSEQ multiplex PCR; TCRdb keeps in-frame clones, though not all of them. Of 85,000 to 90,000 clones detected, roughly four fifths appear once; the ten largest clones hold 15% to 20%. The J gene is TRBJ2-7, the V gene TRBV6-1; 7 bases are a match to TRBD1. This TCR was sampled from a human donor who received an intestinal transplant. The sample was unstimulated CD8+ T cells sorted from spleen or lymph node cells, taken before intestinal transplant. CDR3 nucleotide sequence: TGCGCCAGCAGTGAAGCAACACAGGGGACCGCCTACGAGCAGTACTTC. This sequence encodes CASSEATQGTAYEQYF.